The entry that follows covers one TCR beta chain sequence. The entry originates in a study of brain T cells in children with intractable seizures. The V gene lost 8 bases and the J gene lost 5 bases, with 24 bases spanning the gap. Germline V gene data show CDR1 as MDHEN and CDR2 as SYDVKM. The CDR3 has 16 amino acids. Sequencing was limited to surgery cases with top T cell transcript signatures in brain tissue. Patients received at least one anti-epileptic drug before surgery. Profiling relied on immunoSEQ multiplex PCR, and the TCRdb table lists in-frame clones only, not all of them. The profile shows roughly 110,000 clones, 90% to 95% of them singletons.

Sequenced here: peripheral blood, sampled at surgery. The chain is built from TRBV28 and TRBJ1-2, with D hard to call. This sequence was found in a boy younger than two with hemimegalencephaly and intractable seizures. The DNA of the CDR3 is TGTGCCAGCCGCTTGCCCCACGTGGCAGGAAGGTATGGCTACACCTTC. Protein: CASRLPHVAGRYGYTF.